Detailed here is one TCR beta chain. Germline assignment: CDR1 LNHDA and CDR2 SQIVND (reference sequence). The CDR3 sequence is 13 residues long. Losses at the gene ends were 4 bases for V and 4 bases for J; bases not matched to a gene: 0. The data derive from a study of blood T cell repertoires in COVID-19. In the study overall: Nucleic acid was either cDNA or gDNA, and it came from T cells, B-cell-depleted T cells, or PBMCs.

This table comes from immunoSEQ multiplex PCR, and its TCRdb copy is limited to in-frame clones, with some not included. The repertoire holds approximately 260,000 clones, with around 90% as singletons. This rearrangement joins TRBV19 to TRBJ2-3, with TRBD2 matching over 9 bases. Source material: PBMCs or T cells enriched from blood (not recorded which). The sequence derives from a woman under 40 with acute COVID-19. CDR3 sequence reads: CASSSGGADTQYF. The CDR3 nucleotides are TGTGCCAGTAGTAGCGGGGGGGCAGATACGCAGTATTTT.